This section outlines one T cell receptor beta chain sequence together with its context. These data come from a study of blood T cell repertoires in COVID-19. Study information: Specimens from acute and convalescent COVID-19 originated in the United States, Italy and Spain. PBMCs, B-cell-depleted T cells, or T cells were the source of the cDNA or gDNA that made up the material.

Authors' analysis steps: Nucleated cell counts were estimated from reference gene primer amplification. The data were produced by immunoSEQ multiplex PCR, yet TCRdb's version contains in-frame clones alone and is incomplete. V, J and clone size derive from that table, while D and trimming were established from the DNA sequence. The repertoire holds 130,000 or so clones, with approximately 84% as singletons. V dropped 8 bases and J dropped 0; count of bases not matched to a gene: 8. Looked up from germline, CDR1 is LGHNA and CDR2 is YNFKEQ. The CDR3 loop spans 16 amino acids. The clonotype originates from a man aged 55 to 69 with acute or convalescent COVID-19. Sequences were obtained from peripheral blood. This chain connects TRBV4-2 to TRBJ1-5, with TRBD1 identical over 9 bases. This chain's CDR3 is CASRDRAGYSNQPQHF. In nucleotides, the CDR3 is TGTGCCAGCCGGGACAGGGCCGGTTATAGCAATCAGCCCCAGCATTTT.